This is a list of T cell receptor beta chains from one sample in a study of blood T cell repertoires in COVID-19. The assay was immunoSEQ multiplex PCR, and TCRdb's table has in-frame clones only and misses some. The sample gives 55,000 to 85,000 clones, more than 75% of which show up once; about 12% is in the top ten. Material for sequencing was peripheral blood. Source of these receptors: a human donor in a cohort sampled during active COVID-19. Both conserved end residues are part of each CDR3. The order of the fields is D gene, J gene, V gene, clone size, CDR3 protein, CDR3 DNA. The D gene is left open where the match is weak. Not every row has a clone size; where given, it reads once, few, many or a size class.

>-|TRBJ1-2|TRBV18|-
CASSPSRDANYGYTF
TGTGCCAGCTCACCGTCTCGGGATGCTAACTATGGCTACACCTTC
>TRBD1|TRBJ2-7|TRBV6-5|-
CASSKDRGSSYEQYF
TGTGCCAGCAGCAAAGACAGGGGGAGCTCCTACGAGCAGTACTTC
>-|TRBJ1-2|TRBV9|-
CASSVVRGGYTF
TGTGCCAGCAGCGTAGTTCGGGGGGGCTACACCTTC
>TRBD1|TRBJ2-5|TRBV2|-
CASLIPGQGQETQYF
TGTGCCAGCTTGATTCCGGGACAGGGTCAAGAGACCCAGTACTTC
>TRBD1|TRBJ1-2|TRBV6-5|-
CASSYTDRVGYTF
TGTGCCAGCAGTTACACGGACAGGGTTGGCTACACCTTC
>-|TRBJ1-1|TRBV6-2/TRBV6-3|once
CASSYSFRLNTEAFF
TGTGCCAGCAGTTACTCGTTCAGGTTGAACACTGAAGCTTTCTTT
>-|TRBJ2-3|TRBV2|-
CASCSGSTDTQYF
TGTGCCAGCTGTAGCGGAAGCACAGATACGCAGTATTTT
>TRBD1|TRBJ1-1|TRBV28|few
CASSLGTTGEIMNTEAFF
TGTGCCAGCAGTTTGGGGACCACAGGGGAGATTATGAACACTGAAGCTTTCTTT
>TRBD1|TRBJ1-2|TRBV5-4|-
CASSSGQGANGYTF
TGTGCCAGCAGCTCCGGACAGGGGGCAAATGGCTACACCTTC
>TRBD2|TRBJ2-2|TRBV12-3/TRBV12-4|-
CASSRGGSGELFF
TGTGCCAGCAGCCGGGGGGGGAGCGGGGAGCTGTTTTTT
>-|TRBJ2-5|TRBV6-1|-
CASSEEFGGLKTQYF
TGTGCCAGCAGTGAAGAGTTTGGGGGCTTAAAGACCCAGTACTTC
>TRBD1|TRBJ2-2|TRBV5-4|-
CASSLDATGGAGELFF
TGTGCCAGCAGCTTGGACGCGACAGGGGGCGCCGGGGAGCTGTTTTTT
>TRBD2|TRBJ2-5|TRBV3-1/TRBV3-2|-
CASRPTSGGVGETQYF
TGTGCCAGCAGGCCGACTAGCGGGGGGGTTGGGGAGACCCAGTACTTC
>-|TRBJ2-7|TRBV19|-
CASSPRVISSYEQYF
TGTGCCAGTAGTCCCCGGGTAATAAGCTCCTACGAGCAGTACTTC
>-|TRBJ2-7|TRBV6-2/TRBV6-3|-
CASSYPIAGGKDEQYF
TGTGCCAGCAGTTACCCTATAGCAGGGGGGAAGGACGAGCAGTACTTC
>-|TRBJ2-5|TRBV18|-
CASSPQREETQYF
TGTGCCAGCTCACCACAGAGGGAGGAGACCCAGTACTTC
>-|TRBJ1-5|TRBV5-6|-
CASSSSGYNQPQHF
TGTGCCAGCAGCTCCTCAGGGTACAATCAGCCCCAGCATTTT
>-|TRBJ1-2|TRBV16|once
CASSRSSSGAYGYTF
TGTGCCAGCAGCCGTTCTTCGAGCGGAGCCTATGGCTACACCTTC
>TRBD2|TRBJ2-3|TRBV7-2|-
CASSGAGGPSTQYF
TGTGCCAGCAGTGGAGCGGGGGGGCCGTCCACGCAGTATTTT
>TRBD1|TRBJ1-2|TRBV14|-
CASSQAGGYYGYTF
TGTGCCAGCAGCCAAGCAGGGGGATACTATGGCTACACCTTC
>TRBD1|TRBJ1-2|TRBV7-3|-
CASSLTAGGMENGYTF
TGTGCCAGCAGCTTAACGGCAGGGGGGATGGAGAATGGCTACACCTTC
>TRBD1|TRBJ2-7|TRBV7-8|once
CASSIETGIYEQYF
TGTGCCAGCAGCATAGAGACAGGGATTTACGAGCAGTACTTC
>TRBD2|TRBJ2-3|TRBV7-2|-
CASSLVMRGGRTDTQYF
TGTGCCAGCAGCTTAGTGATGCGGGGGGGCAGGACAGATACGCAGTATTTT
>TRBD1|TRBJ1-1|TRBV27|-
CASRSRGRGTEAFF
TGTGCCAGCAGGTCGAGGGGGCGAGGCACTGAAGCTTTCTTT
>TRBD2|TRBJ2-7|TRBV6-1|-
CASSEGPVLAGYEQYF
TGTGCCAGCAGTGAAGGGCCCGTCCTAGCGGGGTACGAGCAGTACTTC
>TRBD1|TRBJ1-4|TRBV5-1|-
CASSSSGQGGEKLFF
TGCGCCAGCAGCTCCTCGGGACAGGGAGGGGAAAAACTGTTTTTT
>TRBD2|TRBJ2-5|TRBV14|-
CASSQDRGLAGQETQYF
TGTGCCAGCAGCCAAGATCGGGGACTAGCGGGGCAAGAGACCCAGTACTTC
>TRBD1|TRBJ1-3|TRBV2|-
CASGPGQPSGNTIYF
TGTGCCAGCGGCCCGGGACAGCCCTCTGGAAACACCATATATTTT
>TRBD1|TRBJ1-5|TRBV3-1/TRBV3-2|-
CASSQDGQGASNQPQHF
TGTGCCAGCAGCCAAGATGGCCAGGGGGCAAGCAATCAGCCCCAGCATTTT
>TRBD1|TRBJ1-1|TRBV7-2|-
CASSPQGMNTEAFF
TGTGCCAGCAGCCCACAGGGGATGAACACTGAAGCTTTCTTT
>-|TRBJ2-5|TRBV7-9|-
CASSSLINSQETQYF
TGTGCCAGCAGCTCTTTAATTAATTCCCAAGAGACCCAGTACTTC
>-|TRBJ2-2|TRBV7-8|-
CASSYTGLSNTGELFF
TGTGCCAGCAGCTACACAGGGTTATCGAACACCGGGGAGCTGTTTTTT
>TRBD2|TRBJ2-3|TRBV15|once
CATSSVRTSGVDTQYF
TGTGCCACCAGCAGCGTCCGGACTAGCGGTGTGGATACGCAGTATTTT
>TRBD2|TRBJ2-3|TRBV7-9|-
CASSGSSGGTDTQYF
TGTGCCAGCAGCGGCTCAAGCGGGGGAACAGATACGCAGTATTTT
>TRBD1|TRBJ1-1|TRBV6-2/TRBV6-3|few
CASSYFRDRVNTEAFF
TGTGCCAGCAGTTACTTCCGGGACAGGGTGAACACTGAAGCTTTCTTT
>TRBD1|TRBJ1-1|TRBV2|once
CASSPERTGPRAFF
TGTGCCAGCAGTCCAGAAAGGACAGGCCCCCGAGCTTTCTTT
>TRBD2|TRBJ2-1|TRBV19|-
CASSLSGGAGEQFF
TGTGCCAGTAGTCTCAGCGGGGGGGCGGGAGAGCAGTTCTTC
>TRBD2|TRBJ2-1|TRBV28|-
CASCQSPRGGSNEQFF
TGTGCCAGCTGTCAATCGCCGCGGGGGGGCAGTAATGAGCAGTTCTTC
>-|TRBJ1-2|TRBV11-2|-
CASSFDSQYGYTF
TGTGCCAGCAGCTTCGATTCACAATATGGCTACACCTTC
>TRBD2|TRBJ2-1|TRBV7-6|-
CASSYSGEYNEQFF
TGTGCCAGCAGCTATAGCGGGGAGTACAATGAGCAGTTCTTC
>-|TRBJ1-2|TRBV7-2|-
CASSPSGGRNYGYTF
TGTGCCAGCAGCCCGAGCGGGGGACGGAACTATGGCTACACCTTC
>-|TRBJ1-6|TRBV2|-
CASSDGSLYNSPLHF
TGTGCCAGCAGTGACGGGAGCCTCTATAATTCACCCCTCCACTTT
>TRBD1|TRBJ1-5|TRBV10-1|-
CASSDRDRGESEPQHF
TGCGCCAGCAGTGACCGGGACAGGGGTGAATCAGAGCCCCAGCATTTT
>-|TRBJ1-5|TRBV19|-
CASSPGSGMGNQPQHF
TGTGCCAGTAGCCCCGGGTCGGGGATGGGAAATCAGCCCCAGCATTTT
>-|TRBJ1-6|TRBV19|-
CASSSRVGANSPLHF
TGTGCCAGTAGTTCCAGGGTAGGGGCCAATTCACCCCTCCACTTT
>TRBD2|TRBJ2-7|TRBV11-2|-
CASSSSGTTPSSYEQYF
TGTGCCAGCAGCTCGAGCGGGACTACCCCTAGCTCCTACGAGCAGTACTTC
>-|TRBJ2-2|TRBV7-9|-
CASSLVATDYTGELFF
TGTGCCAGCAGCTTAGTTGCTACAGATTACACCGGGGAGCTGTTTTTT
>TRBD1|TRBJ1-2|TRBV5-5|once
CASSSRRDSGYGYTF
TGTGCCAGCAGCTCTCGCCGGGACAGTGGGTATGGCTACACCTTC
>-|TRBJ2-5|TRBV24-1|-
CATSDPTLAETQYF
TGTGCCACCAGTGACCCGACCCTAGCTGAGACCCAGTACTTC
>-|TRBJ1-1|TRBV2|few
CASRIPRTGGSVTEAFF
TGTGCCAGCAGGATTCCCCGGACGGGGGGCTCCGTCACTGAAGCTTTCTTT
>TRBD1|TRBJ2-3|TRBV5-1|-
CASSLQGNTDTQYF
TGCGCCAGCAGCTTACAGGGGAACACAGATACGCAGTATTTT
>-|TRBJ2-2|TRBV9|few
CASSPHTGELFF
TGTGCCAGCAGCCCTCACACCGGGGAGCTGTTTTTT
>TRBD1|TRBJ1-2|TRBV7-2|-
CASSILGDRVNGYTF
TGTGCCAGCAGTATCTTAGGGGACAGGGTAAATGGCTACACCTTC
>-|TRBJ2-2|TRBV5-4|few
CASSLGPTGELFF
TGTGCCAGCAGCTTGGGGCCCACCGGGGAGCTGTTTTTT
>-|TRBJ1-4|TRBV6-6|-
CASSYRGSGGNEKLFF
TGTGCCAGCAGTTATCGCGGATCAGGAGGAAATGAAAAACTGTTTTTT
>-|TRBJ2-3|TRBV3-1/TRBV3-2|-
CASSPNPGTSTDTQYF
TGTGCCAGCAGCCCAAATCCCGGGACTAGCACAGATACGCAGTATTTT
>TRBD2|TRBJ2-7|TRBV5-1|-
CASSLNGLAGPYEQYF
TGCGCCAGCAGCTTGAACGGACTAGCGGGGCCCTACGAGCAGTACTTC
>-|TRBJ2-1|TRBV24-1|many
CATSDLEGGRNEQFF
TGTGCCACCAGTGATTTGGAGGGGGGGAGGAATGAGCAGTTCTTC
>TRBD2|TRBJ2-7|TRBV5-4|-
CASSLDLAGAYEQYF
TGTGCCAGCAGCTTGGACCTAGCGGGAGCCTACGAGCAGTACTTC